This T cell receptor (beta chain) is drawn from a study of blood T cells in healthy people across ages (dated by TCRdb to the mid-2010s). Describing the broader study: Template switching captured roughly one uniquely barcoded TCR beta cDNA molecule per two T cells in model experiments. Using deep sequencing normalized with unique cDNA molecular identifiers, the study measured how TCR beta repertoire diversity changes with age. Donors were grouped into four age groups: young (average roughly 15 years), middle-aged (roughly 37), aged (roughly 67) and long-lived (approximately 78). To avoid experimental bias, donors of different ages were distributed randomly across sequencing lanes. Using the same blood draw, the study looked at two additional independent replicas of 1 million unique cDNA reads for two donors, one aged 18 to 30 and the other aged 80 or older.

This clonotype was seen a handful of times. This receptor's antigen is unknown. Base qualities are not provided; no much larger clone lies one nucleotide away. Donors were 35 to 40 systemically healthy Caucasian individuals from Russia aged roughly 6 to 100 years. Each donor gave 9.5 to 10 milliliters of peripheral blood, drawn into EDTA-treated Vacutainer tubes. PBMCs were isolated by Ficoll-Paque density-gradient centrifugation, with at least 6 million obtained per sample. Total RNA, at least 5 micrograms per sample, was extracted from PBMCs with Trizol reagent. For every donor, an aliquot of PBMCs went through flow cytometry to measure the percentages of naive CD45RAhigh/CD27high T cells. Libraries came from 5' RACE. The instrument given in TCRdb is Illumina HiSeq 2500. A second PCR of about 6 to 12 cycles was performed with a sample-barcoded 5' primer and a J-beta primer mix. A template-switch 5' adaptor carrying 12 random nucleotides introduced a unique molecular identifier onto each TCR beta cDNA molecule. Each sample yielded at least 3 million CDR3-containing paired-end reads. The Mint cDNA synthesis kit, primed by a TRBC-specific oligonucleotide, was used to synthesize first-strand cDNA from all RNA. All cDNA was treated with uracil-DNA glycosylase and then went through a first 18-cycle PCR with the universal primers M1SS and BC2_uni_R. In the authors' own workflow: Each sample was normalized by randomly selecting 1 million high-quality reads, each carrying a distinct molecular identifier. Reads with shared molecular identifiers were discarded instead of being binned into consensus sequences. MiTCR, run with a Q25 quality threshold and the strictest error-elimination algorithm, handled CDR3 identification, clonotype clustering and error correction. A nonparametric unseen species model with Euler transformation was used to estimate lower-bound total TCR beta diversity. Through fastp at Q25 and MiXCR, TCRdb rebuilt clones from the public reads, retaining in-frame beta chains. Each entry is one CDR3 protein sequence, shown with its most common DNA and genes. These V and J calls rely on TCRdb rather than the paper's analysis. The sample records around 500,000 distinct CDR3 sequences, about 45% of which are singletons. The top ten clonotypes cover under 30% of the sample.

General findings and caveats noted by the study authors: Compared with the aged group, more naive CD4+ T cells, fewer expanded clones and increased TCR diversity were shown by the long-lived group, suggesting age selection. Observed TCR beta diversity per million T cells fell roughly linearly with age, and a significant reduction was already apparent by age around 39. Bulk unsorted PBMC profiling prevented conclusive comparison of naive and antigen-experienced compartments. Estimates of total diversity based on one million sequenced T cells were considered lower bounds and underestimates. Observed TCR beta diversity correlated strongly with the percentage of naive T cells measured by flow cytometry. Donor CMV infection status was unknown, potentially confounding age-related changes in expanded clonotypes.

Sequencing was done on a sample of blood. This TCR was recovered from an elderly man in good health.

The CDR3 here reads CATAGRSTDTQYF. At the DNA level, the sequence is TGTGCCACAGCCGGCAGGAGCACAGATACGCAGTATTTT. Recombination linked TRBV27 to TRBJ2-3; the D gene cannot be resolved reliably. CDR1 MNHEY and CDR2 SMNVEV are derived from the germline V gene (reference sequence). V is clipped by 10 bases and J by 0 bases, and the sequence between their germline boundaries is 11 bases long. Including cysteine and phenylalanine, the CDR3 has 13 amino acids. The entry retains the CDR3 DNA only, 39 bases that are in frame from base 1.